This TCR beta chain came from a study of blood T cell repertoires in COVID-19. Study background: Acute-phase and convalescent COVID-19 samples originated in the United States, Italy and Spain.

Membership in each cohort depended on participant-reported clinical history. The germline V gene encodes CDR1 LNHDA and CDR2 SQIVND (reference sequence). V was pared by 6 bases and J by 2 bases, with 9 bases between. The CDR3 totals 13 residues. Generated by immunoSEQ multiplex PCR, the TCRdb table keeps only in-frame clones and is missing some. In the table there are 200,000 to 250,000 clones, roughly four fifths of which are singletons. Sequenced sample: PBMCs or T cells enriched from blood (not recorded which). The J gene is TRBJ2-3, the V gene TRBV19, with a possible D match to TRBD1 (5 bases). The TCR sequence derives from a woman aged 60-70 years who had recovered from COVID-19. CDR3 loop: CASRGVATDTQYF. For the CDR3, the DNA is TGTGCCAGTAGAGGGGTGGCCACAGATACGCAGTATTTT.